The 18 T cell receptor beta chains reported below all come from one sample, sequenced in a study of shared T cell receptors in the human thymus. Generated by immunoSEQ multiplex PCR, the TCRdb table keeps only in-frame clones and is missing some. The sample lists about 380,000 clones, around 93% seen once, with about 0.02% in the top ten. Material: thymocytes. Receptors originate from a human donor.

This clone is a singleton in its sample. The identical CDR3 is also encoded by other nucleotide sequences in the sample. The chain couples TRBV5-1 to TRBJ2-3; D is undetermined. Between the trimmed V and J ends, which lost 1 base and 2 bases, there was a span of 2 bases. Germline loops: CDR1 SGHRS, CDR2 YFSETQ. CDR3 length: 12 residues. Here the CDR3 reads CASSLTTDTQYF. Here the CDR3 DNA reads TGCGCCAGCAGCTTGACCACAGATACGCAGTATTTT.

The V gene is TRBV7-8, the J gene TRBJ2-1; 8 nucleotides match TRBD2. CDR1 and CDR2 (germline): SGHVS, FQNEAQ. V shed 4 bases, J shed 10 bases, and the junction held 9 bases outside the gene matches. This CDR3 spans 14 amino acids. The CDR3, as DNA: TGTGCCAGCAGCTCCCCAACTAGCGGAGGGGAGCAGTTCTTC. It yields the protein CASSSPTSGGEQFF. Complete variable domain (other parts from reference TRBV7-8 and TRBJ2-1): GAGVSQSPRYKVAKRGQDVALRCDPISGHVSLFWYQQALGQGPEFLTYFQNEAQLDKSGLPSDRFFAERPEGSVSTLKIQRTQQEDSAVYLCASSSPTSGGEQFFGPGTRLTVL.

The chain is built from TRBV25-1 and TRBJ2-1; D might be TRBD2 (6 bases). Between the trimmed V and J ends, which lost 4 bases and 2 bases, there was a span of 9 bases. The length of the CDR3 is 14 residues. CDR1 MGHDK and CDR2 SYGVNS come from the germline V gene. The CDR3: CASSVREPYNEQFF. The CDR3 DNA reads TGTGCCAGCAGTGTTCGGGAGCCCTACAATGAGCAGTTCTTC.

The V gene is TRBV25-1, the J gene TRBJ2-7; the D gene could be TRBD1 or TRBD2 (6 bases each). V was clipped by 6 bases and J by 5 bases, with 20 bases between them. The CDR3 has 15 residues. Germline V CDR1 and CDR2: MGHDK, SYGVNS. CDR3 residues: CASSRRGTPLDEQYF. The DNA of the CDR3 is TGTGCCAGCAGCCGGAGGGGGACGCCTCTCGACGAGCAGTACTTC.

J is TRBJ2-1 and V is TRBV7-8; D not resolved. The germline V and J ends were trimmed by 3 bases and 5 bases, with 2 bases remaining between them. This CDR3 region has 11 residues. Germline assignment: CDR1 SGHVS and CDR2 FQNEAQ. The CDR3 spells CASSFDNEQFF. The CDR3 nucleotides read TGTGCCAGCAGCTTTGACAATGAGCAGTTCTTC.

The chain joins TRBV6-1 to TRBJ2-2; TRBD2 agrees at 8 bases. CDR1 MNHNS and CDR2 SASEGT come from the germline V gene. V was clipped by 6 bases and J by 3 bases; unmatched bases: 3. CDR3 length: 14 amino acids. Here the CDR3 reads CASSSGSYTGELFF. CDR3 sequence (DNA): TGTGCCAGCAGCAGCGGGAGCTACACCGGGGAGCTGTTTTTT.

V gene TRBV27 combines with J gene TRBJ2-1; D might be TRBD2 (6 bases). The V end was cut by 5 bases, the J end by 0 bases, with 14 bases between. The CDR3 has 16 residues. Germline CDR1 is MNHEY and CDR2 is SMNVEV (reference sequence). CDR3 in DNA: TGTGCCAGCAGTGTCGGACTACCGAGCTCCTACAATGAGCAGTTCTTC. As protein: CASSVGLPSSYNEQFF.

The V gene is TRBV7-9, the J gene TRBJ1-1, with D possibly being TRBD1 (6 bases). Trimming removed 2 bases at V and 5 bases at J, with 18 bases between. In germline, CDR1 is SEHNR, CDR2 FQNEAQ (reference sequence). This CDR3 spans 16 amino acids. The CDR3 loop is CASSLWTRGRDTEAFF. The CDR3, as DNA: TGTGCCAGCAGCTTATGGACCAGGGGTCGGGATACTGAAGCTTTCTTT.

In its sample, this clone was seen once. This rearrangement joins TRBV9 to TRBJ2-5, with 8 bases aligning to TRBD1. Trimming at V came to 4 bases and at J to 1 base, leaving 6 bases not matched to a gene. Per the germline V gene, CDR1 is SGDLS and CDR2 is YYNGEE. CDR3 length: 15 amino acids. CDR3: CASSYRGRGQETQYF. CDR3 in DNA: TGTGCCAGCAGCTACAGGGGGAGAGGCCAAGAGACCCAGTACTTC.

The chain recombines TRBV28 with TRBJ1-4, with a possible D match to TRBD1 (6 bases). Trimming shortened V by 4 bases and J by 0 bases, and 9 bases separated the two germline ends. From germline, CDR1 is MDHEN and CDR2 SYDVKM. CDR3 length: 15 residues. The chain's CDR3 is CASSSGEATNEKLFF. The CDR3 DNA reads as TGTGCCAGCAGTTCAGGGGAAGCAACTAATGAAAAACTGTTTTTT.

The chain is built from TRBV7-6 and TRBJ1-1, with TRBD1 as a possible D gene (5 bases). Looked up from germline, CDR1 is SGHVS and CDR2 is FNYEAQ. The CDR3 runs to 13 residues. Trimming cost V 7 bases and J 4 bases, with 13 bases left between them. CDR3 sequence (DNA): TGTGCCAGCACCTTCAGGGCGGGCACTGAAGCTTTCTTT. It yields the protein CASTFRAGTEAFF.

This chain uses TRBV7-8 with TRBJ2-3; D call uncertain. V gave up 4 bases and J gave up 2 bases, with 10 bases separating them. Looked up from germline, CDR1 is SGHVS and CDR2 is FQNEAQ. This CDR3 contains 14 residues. This CDR3 is CASSSPWVTDTQYF. The CDR3 DNA reads TGTGCCAGCAGCTCGCCTTGGGTCACAGATACGCAGTATTTT. Full variable domain (remainder filled in from reference TRBV7-8 and TRBJ2-3): GAGVSQSPRYKVAKRGQDVALRCDPISGHVSLFWYQQALGQGPEFLTYFQNEAQLDKSGLPSDRFFAERPEGSVSTLKIQRTQQEDSAVYLCASSSPWVTDTQYFGPGTRLTVL.

This clone appeared once. V and J are TRBV11-2 and TRBJ2-3; 7 nucleotides agree with TRBD2. Germline V gives CDR1 SGHAT, CDR2 FQNNGV. The CDR3 runs to 11 residues. J lost 13 bases, V lost 8 bases, and 9 bases had no gene match. The CDR3 loop reads CASLVDGGKYF. In DNA form, the CDR3 reads TGTGCCAGCCTTGTGGACGGGGGGAAGTATTTT.

The rearrangement joins TRBV6-1 to TRBJ2-7; D is undetermined. The CDR3 length is 16 residues. The ends were cut back, 3 bases at V and 3 bases at J, with 18 bases in the middle. Per germline, CDR1 MNHNS and CDR2 SASEGT. The CDR3: CASSDPRALRNYEQYF. The CDR3 bases are TGTGCCAGCAGTGATCCCCGAGCATTGAGGAACTACGAGCAGTACTTC.

The chain is built from TRBV27 and TRBJ2-1, with no clear D. Trimming stripped 5 bases from V and 5 bases from J, with 4 bases between. This CDR3 has 11 residues. CDR1 MNHEY and CDR2 SMNVEV come from the germline V gene (reference sequence). The chain's CDR3 is CASSGHNEQFF. Here the CDR3 DNA reads TGTGCCAGCAGTGGGCACAATGAGCAGTTCTTC.

The J gene is TRBJ1-5, the V gene TRBV28; 10 bases line up with TRBD1. Trimming took 6 bases from V and 3 from J; bases not matched to a gene: 5. Germline loops: CDR1 MDHEN, CDR2 SYDVKM. The CDR3 is 15 residues long. The CDR3 reads CASRGQGRPNQPQHF. The CDR3 DNA is TGTGCCAGCAGGGGACAGGGGCGCCCCAATCAGCCCCAGCATTTT.

The V call is TRBV7-2, the J call TRBJ2-7; 7 bases line up with TRBD2. Germline values: CDR1 SGHTA, CDR2 FQGNSA. The CDR3 length is 15 residues. The junction had 4 bases not matched to a gene; V was cut back by 1 base and J by 1 base. The CDR3 DNA reads TGTGCCAGCAGCTTAGACTCTAGCGGTTCCTACGAGCAGTACTTC. This translates into CASSLDSSGSYEQYF.

This chain connects TRBV7-9 to TRBJ1-2; tentatively, D is TRBD1 (6 bases). Trimming took off 5 bases at V and 3 bases at J, with 16 bases between the two ends. This CDR3 spans 15 amino acids. In germline, CDR1 is SEHNR, CDR2 FQNEAQ (reference sequence). CDR3 sequence: CASSDRGGGDYGYTF. The CDR3 DNA sequence: TGTGCCAGCAGCGATAGGGGGGGCGGTGACTATGGCTACACCTTC.